These 24 T cell receptor beta chains were all obtained from the same sample, sequenced in a study of T cell changes during pregnancy in multiple sclerosis. Sequenced by immunoSEQ multiplex PCR; TCRdb stores in-frame clones only, minus some. The sample carries about 58,000 clones, 85% to 95% recorded once. The specimen comprised CD8+ T cells from peripheral blood mononuclear cells, sampled in the second trimester of pregnancy. The source of these receptors is a female donor with multiple sclerosis, enrolled in a pregnancy study.

The chain combines TRBV10-3 with TRBJ1-1; TRBD1 is a possible D gene (5 bases). V dropped 2 bases and J dropped 0 bases, with 7 bases sitting between them. The CDR3 length is 14 residues. CDR1 and CDR2 from the germline V gene are ENHRY and SYGVKD. The CDR3 here is CAISEQGMNTEAFF. For the CDR3, the DNA is TGTGCCATCAGTGAGCAGGGAATGAACACTGAAGCTTTCTTT.

This chain uses TRBV2 with TRBJ1-3, with 8 bases matching TRBD1. Germline V gene sequence: CDR1 SNHLY, CDR2 FYNNEI. After removal of 8 bases from V and 0 bases from J, the junction contained 0 bases not matched to a gene. CDR3 size: 13 residues. This chain's CDR3 is CASGTGSGNTIYF. The DNA for the CDR3 is TGTGCCAGCGGGACAGGCTCTGGAAACACCATATATTTT. The full variable domain, in which reference TRBV2 and TRBJ1-3 provide the parts outside the CDR3, is EPEVTQTPSHQVTQMGQEVILRCVPISNHLYFYWYRQILGQKVEFLVSFYNNEISEKSEIFDDQFSVERPDGSNFTLKIRSTKLEDSAMYFCASGTGSGNTIYFGEGSWLTVV.

The rearrangement uses TRBV7-8 and TRBJ1-2; D is undetermined. From germline, CDR1 is SGHVS and CDR2 FQNEAQ. V lost 2 bases to trimming and J lost 6 bases, with 7 bases between them. CDR3 length: 12 residues. This CDR3 reads CASSLTDDGYTF. CDR3 in DNA: TGTGCCAGCAGCTTAACTGATGATGGCTACACCTTC.

This rearrangement joins TRBV11-2 to TRBJ2-7; tentative D call: TRBD2 (7 bases). CDR3 size: 14 residues. V gave up 5 bases and J gave up 2 bases, with 13 bases separating them. Germline V gives CDR1 SGHAT, CDR2 FQNNGV. For the CDR3, the DNA is TGTGCCAGCAGCCCCGGAGGGGGGGCCTACGAGCAGTACTTC. Translated: CASSPGGGAYEQYF.

The rearrangement uses TRBV11-3 and TRBJ2-2; 8 bases line up with TRBD1. Germline-derived CDR1 and CDR2 are SGHNT and YENEEA. V dropped 4 bases and J dropped 0; count of bases not matched to a gene: 10. There are 18 residues in the CDR3. The CDR3 spells CASSSGTGRDANTGELFF. The CDR3 DNA reads TGTGCCAGCAGCTCCGGGACAGGCAGGGACGCGAACACCGGGGAGCTGTTTTTT.

J is TRBJ2-7 and V is TRBV27, with a possible D match to TRBD1 (6 bases). Between the trimmed V and J ends, which lost 6 bases and 2 bases, there was a span of 11 bases. This CDR3 comprises 13 residues. Germline V gene lookup returns CDR1 MNHEY and CDR2 SMNVEV (reference sequence). CDR3 DNA: TGTGCCAGCAGCCGGACAGTGGCCTACGAGCAGTACTTC. This sequence encodes CASSRTVAYEQYF.

This chain connects TRBV19 to TRBJ1-1; D call uncertain. Germline CDR1 LNHDA, CDR2 SQIVND (reference sequence). The CDR3 contains 14 residues. Trimming pared 1 base from V and 0 bases from J, leaving 6 bases between. The CDR3 coding sequence is TGTGCCAGTAGTATAGGGCCTTTGAACACTGAAGCTTTCTTT. Its translation is CASSIGPLNTEAFF.

The rearrangement joins TRBV19 to TRBJ2-1; perhaps TRBD2 as D (6 bases). Trimming stripped 4 bases from V and 5 bases from J, with 9 bases between. The CDR3 runs to 13 residues. CDR1 is LNHDA, CDR2 SQIVND, per germline (reference sequence). In DNA, the CDR3 is TGTGCCAGTAGTAGGGGACTTAACAATGAGCAGTTCTTC. Its translation: CASSRGLNNEQFF.

This clone came up a few times. The chain has TRBV6-1 and TRBJ2-6; D unclear. V was shortened by 1 base and J by 0 bases, with 4 bases between the two germline ends. The CDR3 loop spans 15 amino acids. Germline V CDR1 and CDR2: MNHNS, SASEGT. The CDR3 loop reads CASSEDSSGANVLTF. CDR3 nucleotide sequence: TGTGCCAGCAGTGAAGACAGCTCTGGGGCCAACGTCCTGACTTTC.

The CDR3 region is CASRTQQGGPSNEKLFF. The CDR3 DNA is TGTGCCAGCAGAACCCAACAGGGGGGGCCCTCTAATGAAAAACTGTTTTTT. The chain uses TRBV28 and TRBJ1-4; 8 bases fit TRBD1. The germline gives CDR1 MDHEN, CDR2 SYDVKM. Trimming cost V 6 bases and J 3 bases; bases outside gene matches: 12. The CDR3 extends over 17 amino acids.

The chain has TRBV27 and TRBJ2-3; 11 nucleotides line up with TRBD2. J gave up 3 bases and V 6 bases, and 8 bases lay outside the gene matches. The CDR3 totals 16 residues. Germline assignment: CDR1 MNHEY and CDR2 SMNVEV (reference sequence). The CDR3 loop reads CASRHDSGGGTDTQYF. The CDR3 DNA sequence: TGTGCCAGCAGACACGATAGCGGGGGGGGGACAGATACGCAGTATTTT.

The V and J genes are TRBV2 and TRBJ2-1, with 8 positions matching TRBD2. V lost 7 bases, J lost 3 bases, and 8 bases stayed unmatched. The CDR3 has 15 residues. From germline, CDR1 is SNHLY and CDR2 FYNNEI. The CDR3 bases are TGTGCCAGCATCGCAGCGGGGGCCCTCTACAATGAGCAGTTCTTC. This encodes CASIAAGALYNEQFF.

The rearrangement joins TRBV28 to TRBJ2-7; 11 bases line up with TRBD2. The CDR3 consists of 15 residues. The V and J ends lost 5 bases and 2 bases, in that order; junction bases with no gene match: 5. Germline V lookup: CDR1 MDHEN, CDR2 SYDVKM. DNA of the CDR3: TGTGCCAGCAGTCCGGGGACTAGCGGACCCTACGAGCAGTACTTC. It yields the protein CASSPGTSGPYEQYF.

The chain uses TRBV25-1 and TRBJ1-5; D remains ambiguous. Germline assignment: CDR1 MGHDK and CDR2 SYGVNS. The germline V and J ends were trimmed by 4 bases and 4 bases, with 8 bases remaining between them. This CDR3 spans 13 amino acids. The DNA of the CDR3 is TGTGCCAGCAGTGGAGGAGGAAATCAGCCCCAGCATTTT. It encodes CASSGGGNQPQHF. Supplemented by reference TRBV25-1 and TRBJ1-5, the full variable domain reads EADIYQTPRYLVIGTGKKITLECSQTMGHDKMYWYQQDPGMELHLIHYSYGVNSTEKGDLSSESTVSRIRTEHFPLTLESARPSHTSQYLCASSGGGNQPQHFGDGTRLSIL.

This rearrangement joins TRBV2 to TRBJ2-2; possible D gene TRBD1, 6 bases. This CDR3 has 17 amino acids. The germline V gene has CDR1 SNHLY and CDR2 FYNNEI. The ends were cut back, 0 bases at V and 3 bases at J, with 14 bases in the middle. This CDR3 reads CASSEAGASGYTGELFF. CDR3 bases: TGTGCCAGCAGTGAAGCGGGGGCTTCAGGCTACACCGGGGAGCTGTTTTTT.

The CDR3 region is CASSFKSTPNLGDNYGYTF. Here the CDR3 DNA reads TGTGCCAGCAGCTTTAAATCTACACCAAACCTTGGAGATAACTATGGCTACACCTTC. The chain uses TRBV5-8 and TRBJ1-2, with D hard to call. Germline assignment: CDR1 SGHTS and CDR2 YDEGEE. The ends were cut back, 2 bases at V and 1 base at J, with 24 bases in the middle. The CDR3 is 19 residues long.

The chain employs TRBV27 and TRBJ2-2; D uncertain. This CDR3 is 13 amino acids long. Germline V gives CDR1 MNHEY, CDR2 SMNVEV (reference sequence). Trimming removed 4 bases from V and 1 base from J, with 4 bases in between. The DNA for the CDR3 is TGTGCCAGCAGTTATAAGAACACCGGGGAGCTGTTTTTT. Translated: CASSYKNTGELFF.

The rearrangement joins TRBV7-9 to TRBJ2-3; 14 bases match TRBD2. CDR1 and CDR2 (germline): SEHNR, FQNEAQ (reference sequence). Losses at the gene ends were 7 bases for V and 6 bases for J; bases not matched to a gene: 15. The CDR3 length is 18 residues. CDR3 loop: CASTNIPGLAGVTDTQYF. In DNA form, the CDR3 reads TGTGCCAGCACCAACATCCCGGGACTAGCGGGAGTTACGGATACGCAGTATTTT.

The J gene is TRBJ1-2, the V gene TRBV5-4; TRBD1 matches 8 bases. Trimming removed 4 bases from V and 8 bases from J; junction bases left unmatched: 10. The CDR3 has 14 amino acids. CDR1 SGHNT and CDR2 YYREEE come from the germline V gene (reference sequence). CDR3 region: CASSGLDREFGYTF. CDR3 sequence (DNA): TGTGCCAGCAGCGGCCTGGACAGGGAGTTCGGCTACACCTTC.

This clone came up a few times. V usage is TRBV28 and J usage is TRBJ1-2; D ambiguous. V was clipped by 7 bases and J by 4 bases, with 19 bases between them. The CDR3 extends over 15 amino acids. Germline CDR1 MDHEN, CDR2 SYDVKM. CDR3 amino acids: CASITPGYTSYGYTF. CDR3 in DNA: TGTGCCAGCATCACCCCGGGCTATACTAGCTATGGCTACACCTTC.

V and J are TRBV27 and TRBJ2-1, with TRBD2 matching over 14 bases. V shed 4 bases, J shed 2 bases, and the junction held 10 bases outside the gene matches. The germline V gene has CDR1 MNHEY and CDR2 SMNVEV (reference sequence). CDR3 length equals 19 residues. The CDR3 protein is CASSYPGLAGEGTYNEQFF. CDR3 in DNA: TGTGCCAGCAGTTACCCGGGACTAGCGGGAGAGGGGACCTACAATGAGCAGTTCTTC.

The chain has TRBV7-9 and TRBJ2-5, with 8 positions matching TRBD1. V lost 5 bases to trimming and J lost 4 bases; unmatched junction nucleotides: 6. This CDR3 is built from 14 residues. Germline CDR1 is SEHNR and CDR2 is FQNEAQ (reference sequence). CDR3 sequence: CASSTTDRGETQYF. The CDR3 DNA is TGTGCCAGCAGCACGACAGACAGGGGAGAGACCCAGTACTTC.

For this clone: The sample contains more than one DNA sequence encoding this CDR3. The chain couples TRBV7-6 to TRBJ2-3; the D gene is possibly TRBD2 (7 bases). Trimming removed 0 bases from V and 6 bases from J, with 10 bases in between. The CDR3 extends over 14 amino acids. Germline V gene sequence: CDR1 SGHVS, CDR2 FNYEAQ. The CDR3 spells CASSLAGGADTQYF. The CDR3, as DNA: TGTGCCAGCAGCTTAGCGGGGGGGGCGGATACGCAGTATTTT.

The chain joins TRBV4-3 to TRBJ1-4; 9 bases are a match to TRBD1. From germline, CDR1 is LGHNA and CDR2 YSLEER. The CDR3 has 16 amino acids. V was clipped by 4 bases and J by 4 bases; unmatched bases: 7. This CDR3 reads CASSPTGGSGNEKLFF. The DNA for the CDR3 is TGCGCCAGCAGCCCGACAGGGGGATCTGGTAATGAAAAACTGTTTTTT.